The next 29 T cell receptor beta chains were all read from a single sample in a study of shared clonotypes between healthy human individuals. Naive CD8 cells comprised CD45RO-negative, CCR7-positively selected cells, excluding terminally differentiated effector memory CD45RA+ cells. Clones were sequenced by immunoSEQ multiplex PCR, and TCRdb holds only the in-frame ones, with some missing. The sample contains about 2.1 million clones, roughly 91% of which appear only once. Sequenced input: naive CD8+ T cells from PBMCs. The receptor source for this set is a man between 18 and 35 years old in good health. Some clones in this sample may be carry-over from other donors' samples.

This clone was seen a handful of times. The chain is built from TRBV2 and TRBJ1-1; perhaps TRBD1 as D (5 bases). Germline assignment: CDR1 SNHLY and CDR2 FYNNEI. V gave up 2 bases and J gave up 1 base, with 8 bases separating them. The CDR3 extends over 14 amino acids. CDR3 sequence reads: CASSENQGNTEAFF. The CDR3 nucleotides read TGTGCCAGCAGTGAAAATCAGGGGAACACTGAAGCTTTCTTT.

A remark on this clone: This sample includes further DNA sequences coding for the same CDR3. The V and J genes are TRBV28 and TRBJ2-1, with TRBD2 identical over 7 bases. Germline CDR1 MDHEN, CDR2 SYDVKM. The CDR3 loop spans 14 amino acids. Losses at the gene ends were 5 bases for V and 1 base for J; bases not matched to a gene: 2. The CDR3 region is CASSPGGSYNEQFF. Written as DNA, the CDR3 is TGTGCCAGCAGTCCGGGAGGATCCTACAATGAGCAGTTCTTC.

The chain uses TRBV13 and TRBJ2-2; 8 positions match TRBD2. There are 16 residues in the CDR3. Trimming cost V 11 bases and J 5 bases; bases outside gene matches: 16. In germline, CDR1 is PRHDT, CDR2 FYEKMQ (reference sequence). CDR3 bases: TGTGCCCATGGCGTAGCGGGATATGTAGGGACCGGGGAGCTGTTTTTT. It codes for CAHGVAGYVGTGELFF.

The CDR3 protein is CASSGIDGTREQYF. The CDR3 nucleotides are TGCGCCAGCAGTGGGATTGACGGGACGAGGGAGCAGTACTTC. This rearrangement joins TRBV5-1 to TRBJ2-7; either TRBD1 or TRBD2 may fit D (5 bases each). Trimming stripped 5 bases from V and 7 bases from J, with 19 bases between. This CDR3 is built from 14 residues. Germline CDR1 is SGHRS and CDR2 is YFSETQ.

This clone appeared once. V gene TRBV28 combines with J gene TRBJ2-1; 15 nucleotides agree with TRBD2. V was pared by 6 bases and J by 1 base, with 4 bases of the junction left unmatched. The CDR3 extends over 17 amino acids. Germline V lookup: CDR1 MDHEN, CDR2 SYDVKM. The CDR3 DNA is TGTGCCAGCAGCTGGGGACTAGCGGGAGGTTCCTACAATGAGCAGTTCTTC. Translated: CASSWGLAGGSYNEQFF. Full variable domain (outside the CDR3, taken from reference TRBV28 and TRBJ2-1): DVKVTQSSRYLVKRTGEKVFLECVQDMDHENMFWYRQDPGLGLRLIYFSYDVKMKEKGDIPEGYSVSREKKERFSLILESASTNQTSMYLCASSWGLAGGSYNEQFFGPGTRLTVL.

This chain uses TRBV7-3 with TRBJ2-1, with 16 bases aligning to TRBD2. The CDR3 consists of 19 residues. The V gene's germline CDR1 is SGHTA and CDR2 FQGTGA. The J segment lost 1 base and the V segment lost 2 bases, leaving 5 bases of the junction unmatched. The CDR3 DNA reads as TGTGCCAGCAGCTTATTGGGACTAGCGGGAGGGGGATCCTACAATGAGCAGTTCTTC. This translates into CASSLLGLAGGGSYNEQFF.

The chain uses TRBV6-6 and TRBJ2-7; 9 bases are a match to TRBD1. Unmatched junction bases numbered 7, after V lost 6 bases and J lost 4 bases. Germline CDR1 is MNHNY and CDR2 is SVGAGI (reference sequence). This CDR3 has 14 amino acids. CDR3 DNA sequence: TGTGCCAGCAGACCGGACAGGGGTGGGTACGAGCAGTACTTC. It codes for CASRPDRGGYEQYF.

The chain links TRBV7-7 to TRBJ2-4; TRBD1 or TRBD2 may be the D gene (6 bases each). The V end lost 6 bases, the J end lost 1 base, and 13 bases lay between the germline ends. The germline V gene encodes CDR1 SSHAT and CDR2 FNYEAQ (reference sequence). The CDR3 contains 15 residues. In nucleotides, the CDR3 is TGTGCCAGCAGTTATCAGGGGAGGGCCAAAAACATTCAGTACTTC. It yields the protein CASSYQGRAKNIQYF.

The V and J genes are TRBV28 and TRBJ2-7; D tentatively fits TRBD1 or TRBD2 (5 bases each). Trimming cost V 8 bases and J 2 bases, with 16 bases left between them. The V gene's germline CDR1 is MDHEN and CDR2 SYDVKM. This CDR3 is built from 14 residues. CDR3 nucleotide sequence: TGTGCCAGCTCCACCGGGGCCCAAGCCTACGAGCAGTACTTC. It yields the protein CASSTGAQAYEQYF. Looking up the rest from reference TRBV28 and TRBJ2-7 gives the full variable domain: DVKVTQSSRYLVKRTGEKVFLECVQDMDHENMFWYRQDPGLGLRLIYFSYDVKMKEKGDIPEGYSVSREKKERFSLILESASTNQTSMYLCASSTGAQAYEQYFGPGTRLTVT.

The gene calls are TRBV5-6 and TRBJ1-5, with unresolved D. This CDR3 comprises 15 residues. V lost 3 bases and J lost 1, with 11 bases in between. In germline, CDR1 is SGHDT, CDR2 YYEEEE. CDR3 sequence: CASSSAPWSNQPQHF. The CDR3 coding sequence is TGTGCCAGCAGCTCGGCTCCTTGGAGCAATCAGCCCCAGCATTTT.

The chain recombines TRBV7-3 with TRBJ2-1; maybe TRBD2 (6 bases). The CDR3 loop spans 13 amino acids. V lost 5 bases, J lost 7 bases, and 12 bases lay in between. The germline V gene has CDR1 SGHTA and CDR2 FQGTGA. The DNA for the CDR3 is TGTGCCAGCAGCCCGCTAGGGACTAATGAGCAGTTCTTC. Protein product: CASSPLGTNEQFF.

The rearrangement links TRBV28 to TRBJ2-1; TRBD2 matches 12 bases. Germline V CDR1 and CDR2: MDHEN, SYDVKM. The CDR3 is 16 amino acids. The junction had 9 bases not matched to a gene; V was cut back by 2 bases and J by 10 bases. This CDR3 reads CASSLALAGGPREQFF. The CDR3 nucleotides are TGTGCCAGCAGTTTAGCGCTAGCGGGAGGGCCTCGGGAGCAGTTCTTC.

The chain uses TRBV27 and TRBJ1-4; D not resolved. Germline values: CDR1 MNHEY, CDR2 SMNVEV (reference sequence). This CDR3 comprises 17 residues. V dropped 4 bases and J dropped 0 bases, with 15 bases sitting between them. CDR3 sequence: CASSWTVAFATNEKLFF. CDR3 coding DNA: TGTGCCAGCAGTTGGACCGTAGCCTTTGCAACTAATGAAAAACTGTTTTTT. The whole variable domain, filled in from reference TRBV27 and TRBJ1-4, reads EAQVTQNPRYLITVTGKKLTVTCSQNMNHEYMSWYRQDPGLGLRQIYYSMNVEVTDKGDVPEGYKVSRKEKRNFPLILESPSPNQTSLYFCASSWTVAFATNEKLFFGSGTQLSVL.

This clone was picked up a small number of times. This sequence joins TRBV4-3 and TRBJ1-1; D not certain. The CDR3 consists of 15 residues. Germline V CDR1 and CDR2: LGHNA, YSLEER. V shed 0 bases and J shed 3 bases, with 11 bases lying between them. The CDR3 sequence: CASSQESGYDTEAFF. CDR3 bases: TGCGCCAGCAGCCAAGAGTCAGGATATGACACTGAAGCTTTCTTT.

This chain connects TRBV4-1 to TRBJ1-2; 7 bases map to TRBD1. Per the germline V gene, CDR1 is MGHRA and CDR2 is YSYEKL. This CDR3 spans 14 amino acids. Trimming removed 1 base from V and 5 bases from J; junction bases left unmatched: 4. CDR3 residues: CASSQVATGYGYTF. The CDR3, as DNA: TGCGCCAGCAGCCAAGTGGCGACAGGGTATGGCTACACCTTC.

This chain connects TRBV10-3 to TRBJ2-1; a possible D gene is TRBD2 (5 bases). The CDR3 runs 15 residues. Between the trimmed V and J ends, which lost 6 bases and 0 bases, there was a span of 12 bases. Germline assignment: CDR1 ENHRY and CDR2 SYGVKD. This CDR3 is CAIRGAESSYNEQFF. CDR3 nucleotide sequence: TGTGCCATCAGGGGAGCGGAGAGCTCCTACAATGAGCAGTTCTTC.

Written as DNA, the CDR3 is TGTGCCAGCGGGACACCTAACACCGGGGAGCTGTTTTTT. Protein: CASGTPNTGELFF. The chain carries TRBV28 and TRBJ2-2, with D tentatively TRBD1 (6 bases). With 8 bases removed from V and 2 bases from J, the gap between germline ends came to 9 bases. Germline CDR1 reads MDHEN; CDR2 reads SYDVKM. The CDR3 sequence is 13 residues long. Drawing the rest from reference TRBV28 and TRBJ2-2, the complete variable domain is DVKVTQSSRYLVKRTGEKVFLECVQDMDHENMFWYRQDPGLGLRLIYFSYDVKMKEKGDIPEGYSVSREKKERFSLILESASTNQTSMYLCASGTPNTGELFFGEGSRLTVL.

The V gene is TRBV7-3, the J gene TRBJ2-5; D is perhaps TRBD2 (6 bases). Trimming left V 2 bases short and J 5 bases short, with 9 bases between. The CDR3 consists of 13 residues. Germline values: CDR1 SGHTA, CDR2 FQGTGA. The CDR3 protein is CASSLAGSETQYF. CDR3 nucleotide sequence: TGTGCCAGCAGCTTAGCGGGGAGCGAGACCCAGTACTTC.

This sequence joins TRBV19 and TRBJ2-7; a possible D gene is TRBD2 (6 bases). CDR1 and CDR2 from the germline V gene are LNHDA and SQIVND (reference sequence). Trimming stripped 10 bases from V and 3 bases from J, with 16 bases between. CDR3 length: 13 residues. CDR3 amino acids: CATSGPAGYEQYF. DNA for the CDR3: TGTGCCACTTCGGGACCAGCGGGCTACGAGCAGTACTTC.

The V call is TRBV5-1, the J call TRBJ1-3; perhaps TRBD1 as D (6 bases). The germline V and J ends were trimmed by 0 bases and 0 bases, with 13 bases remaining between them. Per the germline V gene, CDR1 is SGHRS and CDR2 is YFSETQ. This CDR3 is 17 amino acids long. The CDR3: CASSLGPQGNSGNTIYF. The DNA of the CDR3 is TGCGCCAGCAGCTTGGGGCCCCAGGGGAACTCTGGAAACACCATATATTTT.

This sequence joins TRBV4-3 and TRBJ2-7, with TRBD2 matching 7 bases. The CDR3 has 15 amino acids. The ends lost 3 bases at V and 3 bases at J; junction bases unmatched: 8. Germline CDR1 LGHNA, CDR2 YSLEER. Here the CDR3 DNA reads TGCGCCAGCAGCCAGGCGTGGGGGGGGATCTACGAGCAGTACTTC. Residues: CASSQAWGGIYEQYF.

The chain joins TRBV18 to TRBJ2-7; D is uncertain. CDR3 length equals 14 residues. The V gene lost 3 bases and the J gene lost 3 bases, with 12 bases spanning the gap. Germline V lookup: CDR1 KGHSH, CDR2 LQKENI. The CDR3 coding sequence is TGTGCCAGCTCACCGGACGCACCCCTCTACGAGCAGTACTTC. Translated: CASSPDAPLYEQYF.

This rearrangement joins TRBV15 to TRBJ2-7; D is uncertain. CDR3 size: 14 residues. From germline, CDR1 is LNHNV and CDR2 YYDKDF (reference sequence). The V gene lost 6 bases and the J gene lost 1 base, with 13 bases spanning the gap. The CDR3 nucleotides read TGTGCCACCAGGGCCGAGACTCGGTCCTACGAGCAGTACTTC. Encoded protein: CATRAETRSYEQYF.

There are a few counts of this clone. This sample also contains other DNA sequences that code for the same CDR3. This CDR3 is CASSVGLAGGNEQFF. The CDR3 bases are TGTGCCAGCAGCGTCGGACTAGCGGGAGGGAATGAGCAGTTCTTC. V and J are TRBV9 and TRBJ2-1; 15 bases fit TRBD2. Per germline, CDR1 SGDLS and CDR2 YYNGEE. The CDR3 spans 15 residues. V shed 2 bases and J 7 bases; nucleotides not matched to a gene: 1.

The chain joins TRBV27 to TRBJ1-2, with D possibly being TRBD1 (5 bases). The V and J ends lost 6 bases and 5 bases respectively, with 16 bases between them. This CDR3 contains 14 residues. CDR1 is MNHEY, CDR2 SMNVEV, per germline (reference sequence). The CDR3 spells CASSNVRDHYGYTF. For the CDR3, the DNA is TGTGCCAGCAGCAACGTCAGGGATCATTATGGCTACACCTTC.

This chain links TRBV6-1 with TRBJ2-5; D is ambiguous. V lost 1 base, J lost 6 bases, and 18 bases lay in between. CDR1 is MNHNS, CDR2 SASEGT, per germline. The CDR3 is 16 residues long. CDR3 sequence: CASSEERKVHRKTQYF. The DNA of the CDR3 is TGTGCCAGCAGTGAAGAAAGAAAGGTCCATCGAAAGACCCAGTACTTC.

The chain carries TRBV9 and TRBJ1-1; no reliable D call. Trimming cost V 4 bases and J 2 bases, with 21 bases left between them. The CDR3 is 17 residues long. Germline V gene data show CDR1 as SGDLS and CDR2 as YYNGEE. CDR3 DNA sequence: TGTGCCAGCAGCCCAGGCGGCAGACCCTCTACTAACACTGAAGCTTTCTTT. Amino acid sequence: CASSPGGRPSTNTEAFF.

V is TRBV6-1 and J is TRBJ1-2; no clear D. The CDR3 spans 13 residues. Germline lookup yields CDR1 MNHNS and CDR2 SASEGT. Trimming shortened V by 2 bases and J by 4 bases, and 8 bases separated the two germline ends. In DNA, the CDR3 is TGTGCCAGCAGTGAATTGCCGGTCTATGGCTACACCTTC. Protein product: CASSELPVYGYTF.

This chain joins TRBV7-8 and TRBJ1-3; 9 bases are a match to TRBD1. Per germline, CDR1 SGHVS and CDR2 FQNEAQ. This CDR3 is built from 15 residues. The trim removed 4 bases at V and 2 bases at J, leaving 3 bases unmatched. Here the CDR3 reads CASSSDRGAGNTIYF. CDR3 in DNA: TGTGCCAGCAGCTCCGACAGGGGGGCTGGAAACACCATATATTTT.